This TCR beta chain was sequenced in a study of cytomegalovirus exposure and HLA in healthy donors. With 3 bases removed from V and 6 bases from J, the gap between germline ends came to 12 bases. The CDR3 has 14 residues. From germline, CDR1 is MRHNA and CDR2 SNTAGT. The donors were part of the roughly 130-subject validation cohort, which stood apart from the 666-subject first cohort. The table came from immunoSEQ multiplex PCR; TCRdb's copy has only in-frame clones and leaves some out. The table records roughly 130,000 clones, 88% of them present only once. What was sequenced was PBMCs. V and J are TRBV6-4 and TRBJ2-1, with D perhaps matching TRBD2 (5 bases). The receptor comes from a man aged 25-40 years in good health and CMV-seronegative. The CDR3 protein is CASSENPEGNEQFF. The CDR3 region has the DNA TGTGCCAGCAGTGAAAACCCCGAGGGCAATGAGCAGTTCTTC.